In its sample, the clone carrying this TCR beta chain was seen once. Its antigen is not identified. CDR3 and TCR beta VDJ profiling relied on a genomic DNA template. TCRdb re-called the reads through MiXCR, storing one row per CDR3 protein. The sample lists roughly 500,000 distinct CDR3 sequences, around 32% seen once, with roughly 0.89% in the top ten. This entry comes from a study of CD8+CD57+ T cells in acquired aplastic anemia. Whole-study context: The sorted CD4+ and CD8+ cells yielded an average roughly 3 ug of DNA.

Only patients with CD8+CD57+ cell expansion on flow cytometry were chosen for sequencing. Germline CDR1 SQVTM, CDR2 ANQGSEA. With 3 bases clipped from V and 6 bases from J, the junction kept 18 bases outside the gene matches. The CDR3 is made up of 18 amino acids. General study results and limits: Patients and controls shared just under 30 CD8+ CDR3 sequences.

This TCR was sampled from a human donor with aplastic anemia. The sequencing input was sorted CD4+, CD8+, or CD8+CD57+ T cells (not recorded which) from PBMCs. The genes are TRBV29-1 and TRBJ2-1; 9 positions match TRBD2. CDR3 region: CSVEDTAPLWTSVNEQFF. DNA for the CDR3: TGCAGCGTTGAGGACACCGCTCCTCTTTGGACTAGCGTCAATGAGCAGTTCTTC.